Listed here is a single T cell receptor beta chain. The data derive from a study of control samples from healthy donors and cancer patients. This CDR3 region has 15 residues. V lost 3 bases to trimming and J lost 1 base, with 12 bases between them. CDR1 is KGHSH, CDR2 LQKENI, per germline. The table came from immunoSEQ multiplex PCR; TCRdb's copy has only in-frame clones and leaves some out. The sample lists 40,000 to 50,000 clones; roughly 94% were seen once. Sequences were obtained from blood. The chain joins TRBV18 to TRBJ1-1; tentative D call: TRBD1 (5 bases). This sequence originates from a man aged 60-69 years in good health. CDR3 bases: TGTGCCAGCTCACCTCGGACAACGTCGAACACTGAAGCTTTCTTT. Protein product: CASSPRTTSNTEAFF.